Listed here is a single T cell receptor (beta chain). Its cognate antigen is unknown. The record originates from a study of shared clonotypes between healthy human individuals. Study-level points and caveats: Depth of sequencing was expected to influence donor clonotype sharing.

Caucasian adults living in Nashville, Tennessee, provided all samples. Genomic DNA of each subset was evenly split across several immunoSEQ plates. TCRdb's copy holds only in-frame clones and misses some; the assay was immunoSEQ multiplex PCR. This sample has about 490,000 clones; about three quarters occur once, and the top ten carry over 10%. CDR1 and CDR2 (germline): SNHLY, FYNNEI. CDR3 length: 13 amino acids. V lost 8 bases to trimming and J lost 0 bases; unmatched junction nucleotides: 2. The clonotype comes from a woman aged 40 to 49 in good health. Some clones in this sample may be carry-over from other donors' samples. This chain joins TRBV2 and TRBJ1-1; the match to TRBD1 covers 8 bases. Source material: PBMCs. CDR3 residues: CASGQGLNTEAFF. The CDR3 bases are TGTGCCAGCGGACAGGGTCTGAACACTGAAGCTTTCTTT.